The 5 T cell receptor beta chains reported below all come from one sample, sequenced in a study of post-analysis software for immune sequencing data. Study-level findings and limits: The study found TRBV5-6, TRBV5-1 and TRBV20-1 among about five TRBV segments more frequent in patients than controls.

Researchers reported that TCR beta cDNA libraries carried unique molecular identifiers. TCRdb independently ran MiXCR on the PCR reads; one entry per CDR3 protein. The sample carries about 540,000 distinct CDR3 sequences, approximately 31% recorded once. The antigens for these receptors are not known. The sequenced sample was blood. The source of these receptors is a girl under 18 with multiple sclerosis.

J is TRBJ1-2 and V is TRBV5-1; D is unclear. With 2 bases removed from V and 6 bases from J, the gap between germline ends came to 8 bases. There are 12 residues in the CDR3. Germline CDR1 reads SGHRS; CDR2 reads YFSETQ. In DNA form, the CDR3 reads TGCGCCAGCAGCTTTTCCGAAGATGGCTACACCTTC. Translating gives CASSFSEDGYTF.

The chain uses TRBV12-3 or TRBV12-4 and TRBJ1-4; D gene uncertain. CDR3 length: 13 amino acids. Deletions cut 6 bases from V and 3 bases from J, with 8 bases between. The CDR3 region has the DNA TGTGCCAGCAGGAAGGAAGCTAATGAAAAACTGTTTTTT. This encodes CASRKEANEKLFF.

The CDR3 region is CASSVATGALTADTQYF. The CDR3 DNA reads as TGTGCCAGCAGCGTAGCTACGGGGGCGCTGACGGCAGATACGCAGTATTTT. The V gene is TRBV9, the J gene TRBJ2-3; tentatively, D is TRBD1 or TRBD2 (6 bases each). V dropped 0 bases and J dropped 4 bases, with 18 bases sitting between them. CDR1 SGDLS and CDR2 YYNGEE come from the germline V gene. The CDR3 covers 17 residues.

This clonotype has more than one count but fewer than ten. The chain links TRBV5-4 to TRBJ2-1; D unresolved. The CDR3 loop spans 16 amino acids. Germline values: CDR1 SGHNT, CDR2 YYREEE (reference sequence). Trimming shortened V by 0 bases and J by 0 bases, and 10 bases separated the two germline ends. The CDR3 is CASSLEGLSSYNEQFF. The CDR3 nucleotides read TGTGCCAGCAGCTTGGAGGGCCTTAGCTCCTACAATGAGCAGTTCTTC.

This sequence joins TRBV4-1 and TRBJ1-4; D is perhaps TRBD1 (6 bases). Trimming removed 1 base from V and 5 bases from J, with 14 bases in between. Germline loops: CDR1 MGHRA, CDR2 YSYEKL. The CDR3 runs 16 residues. CDR3 protein: CASSQGRGATNEKLFF. The CDR3 DNA follows: TGCGCCAGCAGCCAAGGTCGGGGGGCCACAAATGAAAAACTGTTTTTT.